Shown below are 11 T cell receptor beta chains from a single sample sequenced in a study of technical replicates of blood from several donors. The table came from immunoSEQ multiplex PCR; TCRdb's copy has only in-frame clones and leaves some out. Of about 75,000 clones listed, about 97% were seen once; the top ten hold roughly 0.3%. Sequenced: T cells isolated from PBMCs. These receptors all stem from a human donor in good health.

V is TRBV6-4 and J is TRBJ1-2; 9 bases map to TRBD1. V lost 0 bases, J lost 5 bases, and 4 bases stayed unmatched. Germline lookup yields CDR1 MRHNA and CDR2 SNTAGT. The CDR3 is 15 amino acids. The DNA for the CDR3 is TGTGCCAGCAGTGACTCCGGACAGGGGCGATATGGCTACACCTTC. Translated, it gives CASSDSGQGRYGYTF.

The chain uses TRBV19 and TRBJ1-1; D might be TRBD1 (6 bases). This CDR3 is built from 15 residues. The V end lost 6 bases, the J end lost 7 bases, and 21 bases lay between the germline ends. Per the germline V gene, CDR1 is LNHDA and CDR2 is SQIVND (reference sequence). DNA of the CDR3: TGTGCCAGTAGCAACACTCCCATACAGGGAGATGAAGCTTTCTTT. This encodes CASSNTPIQGDEAFF.

V is TRBV4-2 and J is TRBJ2-7; no reliable D call. Germline CDR1 LGHNA, CDR2 YNFKEQ. The V end was cut by 1 base, the J end by 3 bases, with 7 bases between. The CDR3 contains 13 residues. The CDR3 sequence is CASSQVNSYEQYF. Written as DNA, the CDR3 is TGTGCCAGCAGCCAAGTGAACAGCTACGAGCAGTACTTC.

The chain couples TRBV10-3 to TRBJ1-1, with 7 nucleotides matching TRBD1. Germline lookup yields CDR1 ENHRY and CDR2 SYGVKD. The CDR3 length is 11 residues. Trimming removed 5 bases from V and 11 bases from J; junction bases left unmatched: 5. The CDR3 region has the DNA TGTGCCATCAGTACGGACAGGTGGGCTTTCTTT. As protein: CAISTDRWAFF.

J is TRBJ2-7 and V is TRBV27; TRBD2 is a possible D gene (6 bases). The CDR3 runs 15 residues. Trimming left V 0 bases short and J 2 bases short, with 11 bases between. The germline V gene encodes CDR1 MNHEY and CDR2 SMNVEV (reference sequence). The CDR3 DNA follows: TGTGCCAGCAGTTTATCGCCAGGGAGGACCTACGAGCAGTACTTC. It is translated as CASSLSPGRTYEQYF.

The V and J genes are TRBV5-1 and TRBJ2-7; 8 nucleotides align to TRBD1. With V trimmed by 3 bases and J by 0 bases, 5 bases remained unmatched. Germline V CDR1 and CDR2: SGHRS, YFSETQ. The length of the CDR3 is 15 residues. In DNA form, the CDR3 reads TGCGCCAGCAGCTCGCAGGGGGCGGGCTCCTACGAGCAGTACTTC. The encoded protein is CASSSQGAGSYEQYF.

The chain carries TRBV5-1 and TRBJ2-2; 7 nucleotides align to TRBD1. Germline assignment: CDR1 SGHRS and CDR2 YFSETQ. CDR3 length equals 15 residues. V was clipped by 4 bases and J by 5 bases; unmatched bases: 8. The CDR3 DNA reads as TGCGCCAGCAGCCCCTCCGGGACAGCAACCGGGGAGCTGTTTTTT. Its protein product is CASSPSGTATGELFF.

This rearrangement joins TRBV9 to TRBJ2-2; 8 bases map to TRBD1. With 4 bases clipped from V and 8 bases from J, the junction kept 10 bases outside the gene matches. CDR1 SGDLS and CDR2 YYNGEE come from the germline V gene. This CDR3 contains 15 residues. Here the CDR3 reads CASSPSDRDSGELFF. In DNA form, the CDR3 reads TGTGCCAGCAGCCCTTCGGACAGGGATTCGGGGGAGCTGTTTTTT.

This clone was counted a single time. The chain uses TRBV9 and TRBJ2-7, with TRBD2 as a possible D gene (6 bases). V was trimmed by 0 bases and J by 6 bases, leaving 10 bases between them. Germline CDR1 is SGDLS and CDR2 is YYNGEE. The CDR3 runs 13 residues. The chain's CDR3 is CASSVAFGSEQYF. In nucleotides, the CDR3 is TGTGCCAGCAGCGTAGCTTTCGGGAGCGAGCAGTACTTC.

The count of this clone is one. The chain combines TRBV19 with TRBJ1-5, with 7 positions matching TRBD1. The CDR3 contains 16 residues. CDR1 LNHDA and CDR2 SQIVND come from the germline V gene (reference sequence). Losses at the gene ends were 1 base for V and 6 bases for J; bases not matched to a gene: 9. The CDR3 here is CASSIARTGRGQPQHF. Written as DNA, the CDR3 is TGTGCCAGTAGTATAGCTAGGACAGGTCGTGGTCAGCCCCAGCATTTT.

This rearrangement joins TRBV6-1 to TRBJ2-5; 7 bases are shared with TRBD1. The DNA end favors TRBJ2-7, so the J call may be wrong. Germline CDR1 MNHNS, CDR2 SASEGT. The CDR3 runs 16 residues. Here the CDR3 reads CASSDDREGFSYEQYF. The CDR3 region has the DNA TGTGCCAGCAGTGACGACAGGGAAGGCTTCTCCTACGAGCAGTACTTC.